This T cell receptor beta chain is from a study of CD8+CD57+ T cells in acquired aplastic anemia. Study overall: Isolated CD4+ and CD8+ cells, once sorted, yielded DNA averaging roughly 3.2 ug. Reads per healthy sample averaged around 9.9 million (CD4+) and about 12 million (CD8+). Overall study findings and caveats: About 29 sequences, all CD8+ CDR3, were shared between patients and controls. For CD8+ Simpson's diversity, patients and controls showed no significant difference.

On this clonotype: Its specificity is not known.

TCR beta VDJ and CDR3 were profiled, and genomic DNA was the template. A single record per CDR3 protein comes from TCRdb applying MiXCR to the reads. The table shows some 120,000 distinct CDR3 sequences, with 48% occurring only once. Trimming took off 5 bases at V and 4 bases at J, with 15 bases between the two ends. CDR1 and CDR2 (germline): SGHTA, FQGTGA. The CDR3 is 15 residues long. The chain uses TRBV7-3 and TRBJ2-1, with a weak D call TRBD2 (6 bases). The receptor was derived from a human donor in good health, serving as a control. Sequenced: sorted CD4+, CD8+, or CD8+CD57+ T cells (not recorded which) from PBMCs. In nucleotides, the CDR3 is TGTGCCAGCAGCGTCAGACGCGGGGCTTACAATGAGCAGTTCTTC. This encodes CASSVRRGAYNEQFF.